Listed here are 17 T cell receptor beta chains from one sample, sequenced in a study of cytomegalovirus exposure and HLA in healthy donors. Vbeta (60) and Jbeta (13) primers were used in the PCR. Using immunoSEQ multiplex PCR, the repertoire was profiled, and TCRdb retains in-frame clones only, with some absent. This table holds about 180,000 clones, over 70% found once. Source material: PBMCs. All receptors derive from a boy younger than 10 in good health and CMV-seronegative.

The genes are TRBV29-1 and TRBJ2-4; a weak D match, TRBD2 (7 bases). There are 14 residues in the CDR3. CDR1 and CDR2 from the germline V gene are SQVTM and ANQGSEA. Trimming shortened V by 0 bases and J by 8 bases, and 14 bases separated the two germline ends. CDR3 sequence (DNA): TGCAGCGTTGAAGAGTTAACAGGGAGGGACATTCAGTACTTC. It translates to CSVEELTGRDIQYF. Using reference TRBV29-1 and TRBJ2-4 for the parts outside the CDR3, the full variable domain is SAVISQKPSRDICQRGTSLTIQCQVDSQVTMMFWYRQQPGQSLTLIATANQGSEATYESGFVIDKFPISRPNLTFSTLTVSNMSPEDSSIYLCSVEELTGRDIQYFGAGTRLSVL.

This CDR3 is CASRQYSTNEKLFF. DNA of the CDR3: TGTGCCAGTAGACAGTATTCAACTAATGAAAAACTGTTTTTT. V gene TRBV19 combines with J gene TRBJ1-4; D unclear. Trimming took off 6 bases at V and 0 bases at J, with 8 bases between the two ends. In germline, CDR1 is LNHDA, CDR2 SQIVND (reference sequence). The CDR3 length is 14 residues.

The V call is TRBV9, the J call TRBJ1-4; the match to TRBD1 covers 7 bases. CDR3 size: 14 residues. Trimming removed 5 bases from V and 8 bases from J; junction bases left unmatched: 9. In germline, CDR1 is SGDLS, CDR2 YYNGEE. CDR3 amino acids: CASSATGMGEKLFF. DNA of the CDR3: TGTGCCAGCAGTGCGACAGGGATGGGGGAAAAACTGTTTTTT.

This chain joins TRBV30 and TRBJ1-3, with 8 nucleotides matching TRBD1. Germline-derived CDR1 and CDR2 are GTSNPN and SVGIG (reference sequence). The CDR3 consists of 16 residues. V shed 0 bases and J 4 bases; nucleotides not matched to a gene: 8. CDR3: CAWSVPGQGMGNTIYF. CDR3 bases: TGTGCCTGGAGTGTACCCGGACAGGGTATGGGAAACACCATATATTTT. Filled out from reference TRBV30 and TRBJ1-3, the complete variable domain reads SQTIHQWPATLVQPVGSPLSLECTVEGTSNPNLYWYRQAAGRGLQLLFYSVGIGQISSEVPQNLSASRPQDRQFILSSKKLLLSDSGFYLCAWSVPGQGMGNTIYFGEGSWLTVV.

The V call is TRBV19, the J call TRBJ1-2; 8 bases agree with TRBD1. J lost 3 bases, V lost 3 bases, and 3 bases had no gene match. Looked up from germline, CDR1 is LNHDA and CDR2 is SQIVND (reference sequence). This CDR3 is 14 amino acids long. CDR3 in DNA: TGTGCCAGTAGTATTCCGGGACAGGACTATGGCTACACCTTC. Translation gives CASSIPGQDYGYTF.

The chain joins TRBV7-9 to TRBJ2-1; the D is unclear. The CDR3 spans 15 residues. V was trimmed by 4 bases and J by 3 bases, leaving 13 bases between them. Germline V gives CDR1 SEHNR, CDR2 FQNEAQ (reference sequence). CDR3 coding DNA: TGTGCCAGCAGCTCCCCTGTCGGTTTCTACAATGAGCAGTTCTTC. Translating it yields CASSSPVGFYNEQFF.

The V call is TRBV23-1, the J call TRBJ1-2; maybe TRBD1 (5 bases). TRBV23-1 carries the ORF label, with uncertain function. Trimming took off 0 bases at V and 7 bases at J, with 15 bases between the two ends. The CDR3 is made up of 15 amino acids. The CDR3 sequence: CASSQSRGGEVGYTF. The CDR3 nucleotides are TGCGCCAGCAGTCAATCGAGGGGAGGAGAGGTTGGCTACACCTTC.

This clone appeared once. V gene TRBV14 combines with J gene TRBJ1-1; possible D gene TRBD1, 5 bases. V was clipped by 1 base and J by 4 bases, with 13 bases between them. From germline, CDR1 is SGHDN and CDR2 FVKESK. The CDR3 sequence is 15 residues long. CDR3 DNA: TGTGCCAGCAGCCAAGCGGGGGGGTCCGCCACTGAAGCTTTCTTT. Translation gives CASSQAGGSATEAFF.

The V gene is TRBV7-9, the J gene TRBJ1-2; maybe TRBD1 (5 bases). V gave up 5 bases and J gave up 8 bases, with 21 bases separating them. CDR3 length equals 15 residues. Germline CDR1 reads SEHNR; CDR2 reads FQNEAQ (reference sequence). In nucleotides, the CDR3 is TGTGCCAGCAGCCGAACAAACGGACGGGGGGAAGGCTACACCTTC. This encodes CASSRTNGRGEGYTF.

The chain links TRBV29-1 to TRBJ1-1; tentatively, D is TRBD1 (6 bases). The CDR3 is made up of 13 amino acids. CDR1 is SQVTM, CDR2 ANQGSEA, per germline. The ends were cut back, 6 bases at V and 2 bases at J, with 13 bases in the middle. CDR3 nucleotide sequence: TGCAGCGTCGCGACAGGACCAAACACTGAAGCTTTCTTT. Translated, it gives CSVATGPNTEAFF. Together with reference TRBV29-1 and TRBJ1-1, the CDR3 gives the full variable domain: SAVISQKPSRDICQRGTSLTIQCQVDSQVTMMFWYRQQPGQSLTLIATANQGSEATYESGFVIDKFPISRPNLTFSTLTVSNMSPEDSSIYLCSVATGPNTEAFFGQGTRLTVV.

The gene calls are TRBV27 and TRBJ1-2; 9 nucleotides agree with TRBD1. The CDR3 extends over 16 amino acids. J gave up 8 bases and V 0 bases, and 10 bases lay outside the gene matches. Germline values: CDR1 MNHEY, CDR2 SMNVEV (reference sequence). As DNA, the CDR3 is TGTGCCAGCAGTTTATCGCCGGGACAGGGAGTGGAAGGCTACACCTTC. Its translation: CASSLSPGQGVEGYTF.

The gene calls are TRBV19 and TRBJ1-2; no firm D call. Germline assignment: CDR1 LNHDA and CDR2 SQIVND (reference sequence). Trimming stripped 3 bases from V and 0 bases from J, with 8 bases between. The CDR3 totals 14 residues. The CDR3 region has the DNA TGTGCCAGTAGTATTCCCGGGGCTAACTATGGCTACACCTTC. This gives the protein CASSIPGANYGYTF. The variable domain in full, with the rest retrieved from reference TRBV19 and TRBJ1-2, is DGGITQSPKYLFRKEGQNVTLSCEQNLNHDAMYWYRQDPGQGLRLIYYSQIVNDFQKGDIAEGYSVSREKKESFPLTVTSAQKNPTAFYLCASSIPGANYGYTFGSGTRLTVV.

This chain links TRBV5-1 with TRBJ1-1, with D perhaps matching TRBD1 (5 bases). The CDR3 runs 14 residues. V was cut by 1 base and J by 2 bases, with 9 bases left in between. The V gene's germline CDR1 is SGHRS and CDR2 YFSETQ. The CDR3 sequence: CASSLNRINTEAFF. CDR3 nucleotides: TGCGCCAGCAGCTTGAACAGGATCAACACTGAAGCTTTCTTT.

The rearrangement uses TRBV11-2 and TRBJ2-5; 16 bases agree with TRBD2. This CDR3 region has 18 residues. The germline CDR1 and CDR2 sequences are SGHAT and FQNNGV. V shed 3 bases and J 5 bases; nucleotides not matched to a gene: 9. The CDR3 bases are TGTGCCAGCAGCTTCAAAGAACCGGGACTAGCGGGAGGGGAGACCCAGTACTTC. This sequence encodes CASSFKEPGLAGGETQYF. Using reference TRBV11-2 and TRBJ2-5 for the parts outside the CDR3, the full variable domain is EAGVAQSPRYKIIEKRQSVAFWCNPISGHATLYWYQQILGQGPKLLIQFQNNGVVDDSQLPKDRFSAERLKGVDSTLKIQPAKLEDSAVYLCASSFKEPGLAGGETQYFGPGTRLLVL.

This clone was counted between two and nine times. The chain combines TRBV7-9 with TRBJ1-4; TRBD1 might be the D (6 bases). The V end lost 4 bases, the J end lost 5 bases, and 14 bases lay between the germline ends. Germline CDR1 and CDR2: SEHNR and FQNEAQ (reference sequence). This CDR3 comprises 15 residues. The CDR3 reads CASSSSGQRNEKLFF. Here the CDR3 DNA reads TGTGCCAGCAGCTCATCTGGACAGAGAAATGAAAAACTGTTTTTT.

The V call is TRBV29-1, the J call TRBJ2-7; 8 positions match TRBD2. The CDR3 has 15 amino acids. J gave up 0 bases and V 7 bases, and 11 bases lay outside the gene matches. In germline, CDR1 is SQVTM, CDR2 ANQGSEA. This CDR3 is CSAKGTSGSSYEQYF. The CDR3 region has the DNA TGCAGCGCTAAGGGAACTAGCGGATCCTCCTACGAGCAGTACTTC.

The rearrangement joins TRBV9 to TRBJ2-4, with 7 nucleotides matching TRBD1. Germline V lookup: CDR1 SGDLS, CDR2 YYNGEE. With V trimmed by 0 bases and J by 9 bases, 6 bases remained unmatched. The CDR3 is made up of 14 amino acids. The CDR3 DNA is TGTGCCAGCAGCGTAGGACAGGGTCGGGGCATTCAGTACTTC. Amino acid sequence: CASSVGQGRGIQYF.